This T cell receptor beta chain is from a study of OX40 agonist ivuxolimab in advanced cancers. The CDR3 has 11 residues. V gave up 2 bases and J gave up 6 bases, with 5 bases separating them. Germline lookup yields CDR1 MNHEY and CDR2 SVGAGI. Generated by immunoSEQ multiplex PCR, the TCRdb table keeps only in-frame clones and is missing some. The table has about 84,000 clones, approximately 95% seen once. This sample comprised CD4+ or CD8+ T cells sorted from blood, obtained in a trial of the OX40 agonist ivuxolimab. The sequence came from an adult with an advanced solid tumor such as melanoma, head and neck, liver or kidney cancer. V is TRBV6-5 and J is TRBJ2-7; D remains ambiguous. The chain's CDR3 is CASSYASEQYF. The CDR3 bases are TGTGCCAGCAGTTACGCCTCCGAGCAGTACTTC.